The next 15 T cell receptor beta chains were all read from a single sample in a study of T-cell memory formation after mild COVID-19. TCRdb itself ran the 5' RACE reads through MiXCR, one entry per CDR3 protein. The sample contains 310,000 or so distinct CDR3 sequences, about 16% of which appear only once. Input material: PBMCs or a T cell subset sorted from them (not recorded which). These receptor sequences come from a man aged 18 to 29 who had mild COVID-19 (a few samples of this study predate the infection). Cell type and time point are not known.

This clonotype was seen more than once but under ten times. The CDR3 protein is CADTGTGNTEAFF. In nucleotides, the CDR3 is TGTGCCGACACCGGGACGGGAAACACTGAAGCTTTCTTT. This chain uses TRBV2 with TRBJ1-1, with D tentatively TRBD1 (5 bases). The CDR3 is 13 amino acids. Germline values: CDR1 SNHLY, CDR2 FYNNEI. Trimming shortened V by 11 bases and J by 2 bases, and 15 bases separated the two germline ends.

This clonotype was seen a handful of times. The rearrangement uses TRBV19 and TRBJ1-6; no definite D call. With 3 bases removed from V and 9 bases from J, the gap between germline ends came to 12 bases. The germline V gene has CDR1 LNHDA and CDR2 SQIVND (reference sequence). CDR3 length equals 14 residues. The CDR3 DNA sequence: TGTGCCAGTAGTATGTTCGCCGCAGGTTCACCCCTCCACTTT. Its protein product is CASSMFAAGSPLHF.

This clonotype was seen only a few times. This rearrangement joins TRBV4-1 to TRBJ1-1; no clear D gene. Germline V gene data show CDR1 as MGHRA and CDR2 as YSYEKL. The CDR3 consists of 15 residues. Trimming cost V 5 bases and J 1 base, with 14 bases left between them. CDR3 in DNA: TGCGCCAGCAGCTACAACGGGAGGGCGAACACTGAAGCTTTCTTT. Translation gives CASSYNGRANTEAFF.

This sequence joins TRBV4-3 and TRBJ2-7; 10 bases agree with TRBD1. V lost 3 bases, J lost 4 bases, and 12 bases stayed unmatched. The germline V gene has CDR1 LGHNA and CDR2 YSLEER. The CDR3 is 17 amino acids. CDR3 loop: CASSHKYRQGASYEQYF. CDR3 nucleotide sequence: TGCGCCAGCAGCCACAAATACAGACAGGGGGCGTCTTACGAGCAGTACTTC.

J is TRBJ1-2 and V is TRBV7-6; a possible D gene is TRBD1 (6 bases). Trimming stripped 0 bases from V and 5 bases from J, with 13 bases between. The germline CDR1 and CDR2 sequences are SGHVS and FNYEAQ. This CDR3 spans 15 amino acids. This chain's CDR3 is CASSLAMGAGYGYTF. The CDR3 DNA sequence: TGTGCCAGCAGCTTAGCGATGGGGGCAGGTTATGGCTACACCTTC.

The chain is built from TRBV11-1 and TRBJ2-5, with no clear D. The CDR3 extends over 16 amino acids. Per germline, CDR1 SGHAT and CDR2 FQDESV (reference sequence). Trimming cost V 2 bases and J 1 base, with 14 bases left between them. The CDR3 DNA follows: TGTGCCAGCAGCTTAACGAGCCTCTGGAGCCAAGAGACCCAGTACTTC. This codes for CASSLTSLWSQETQYF.

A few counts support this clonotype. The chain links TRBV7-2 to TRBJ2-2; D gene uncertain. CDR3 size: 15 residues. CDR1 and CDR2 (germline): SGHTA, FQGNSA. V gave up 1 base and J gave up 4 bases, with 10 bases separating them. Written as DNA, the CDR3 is TGTGCCAGCAGCTTAGTGTTGGCCGGCACCGGGGAGCTGTTTTTT. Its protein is CASSLVLAGTGELFF. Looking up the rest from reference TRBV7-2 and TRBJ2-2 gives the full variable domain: GAGVSQSPSNKVTEKGKDVELRCDPISGHTALYWYRQSLGQGLEFLIYFQGNSAPDKSGLPSDRFSAERTGGSVSTLTIQRTQQEDSAVYLCASSLVLAGTGELFFGEGSRLTVL.

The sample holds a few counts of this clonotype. The CDR3 here is CASSFQGFKSPLHF. CDR3 bases: TGTGCCAGCAGTTTTCAAGGGTTCAAGTCACCCCTCCACTTT. This chain joins TRBV12-3 or TRBV12-4 and TRBJ1-6; D gene uncertain. The length of the CDR3 is 14 residues. V was clipped by 3 bases and J by 10 bases, with 13 bases between them.

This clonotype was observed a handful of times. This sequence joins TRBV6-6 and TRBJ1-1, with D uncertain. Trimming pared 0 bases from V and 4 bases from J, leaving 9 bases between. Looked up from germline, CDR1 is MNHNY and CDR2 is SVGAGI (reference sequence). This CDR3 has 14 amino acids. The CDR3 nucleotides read TGTGCCAGCAGTTACTCCTTAGAAGGCACTGAAGCTTTCTTT. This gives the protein CASSYSLEGTEAFF.

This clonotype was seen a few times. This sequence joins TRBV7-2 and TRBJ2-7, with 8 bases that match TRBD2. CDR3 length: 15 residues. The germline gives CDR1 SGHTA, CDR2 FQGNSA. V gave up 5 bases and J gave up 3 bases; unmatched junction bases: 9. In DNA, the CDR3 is TGTGCCAGCAGCCCGGCTGGAGCGGGGGACTACGAGCAGTACTTC. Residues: CASSPAGAGDYEQYF.

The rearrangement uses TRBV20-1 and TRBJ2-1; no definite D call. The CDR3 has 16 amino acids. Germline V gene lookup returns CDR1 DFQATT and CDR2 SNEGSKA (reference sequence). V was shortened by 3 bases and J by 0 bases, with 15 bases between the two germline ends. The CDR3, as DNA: TGCAGTGCTAGCACCGACCCGCGCCCCTCCTACAATGAGCAGTTCTTC. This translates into CSASTDPRPSYNEQFF.

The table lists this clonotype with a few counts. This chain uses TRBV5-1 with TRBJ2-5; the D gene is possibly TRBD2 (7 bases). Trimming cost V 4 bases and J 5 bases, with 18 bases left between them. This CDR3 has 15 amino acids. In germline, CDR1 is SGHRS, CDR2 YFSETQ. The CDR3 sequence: CASSMTGGGGETQYF. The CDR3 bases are TGCGCCAGCAGCATGACAGGCGGGGGAGGTGAGACCCAGTACTTC.

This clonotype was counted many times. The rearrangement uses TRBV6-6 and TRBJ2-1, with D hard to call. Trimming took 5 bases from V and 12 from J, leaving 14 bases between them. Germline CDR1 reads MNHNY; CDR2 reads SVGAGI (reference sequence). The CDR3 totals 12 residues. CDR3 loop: CASSPAGSGQFF. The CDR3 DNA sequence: TGTGCCAGCAGTCCGGCTGGCTCGGGGCAGTTCTTC.

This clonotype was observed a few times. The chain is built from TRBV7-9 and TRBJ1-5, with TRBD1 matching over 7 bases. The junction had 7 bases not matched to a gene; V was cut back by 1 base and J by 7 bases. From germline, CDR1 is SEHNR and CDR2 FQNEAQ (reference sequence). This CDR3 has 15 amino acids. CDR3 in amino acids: CASSLGQGGRQPQHF. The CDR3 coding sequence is TGTGCCAGCAGCTTAGGCCAAGGGGGCAGGCAGCCCCAGCATTTT.

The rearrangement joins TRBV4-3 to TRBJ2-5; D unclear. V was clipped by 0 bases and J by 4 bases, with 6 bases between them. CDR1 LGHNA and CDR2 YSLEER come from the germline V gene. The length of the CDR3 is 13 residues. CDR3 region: CASSQDSIETQYF. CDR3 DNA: TGCGCCAGCAGCCAAGATTCTATAGAGACCCAGTACTTC.